The 28 T cell receptor beta chains listed next were all sequenced from one sample in a study of shared clonotypes between healthy human individuals. Assay: immunoSEQ multiplex PCR; the TCRdb copy retains only in-frame clones and omits some. The sample lists more than 900,000 clones; around 78% were seen once. What was sequenced was memory CD4+ T cells from PBMCs. The subset here: CD45RA-negative fraction. Receptors were obtained from a man aged 18 to 29 in good health. Some clones in this sample may be carry-over from other donors' samples.

The rearrangement uses TRBV14 and TRBJ2-7, with D possibly being TRBD2 (6 bases). V was trimmed by 2 bases and J by 2 bases, leaving 13 bases between them. This CDR3 spans 15 amino acids. Germline V gives CDR1 SGHDN, CDR2 FVKESK. In DNA, the CDR3 is TGTGCCAGCAGCCAACGCGGGACGGGAGCCTACGAGCAGTACTTC. It is translated as CASSQRGTGAYEQYF.

The genes are TRBV10-3 and TRBJ2-2; 8 bases are shared with TRBD1. CDR3 size: 14 residues. V shed 10 bases, J shed 4 bases, and the junction held 8 bases outside the gene matches. Germline loops: CDR1 ENHRY, CDR2 SYGVKD. Here the CDR3 reads CASAGQVGTGELFF. The CDR3 bases are TGTGCCAGCGCGGGACAGGTGGGCACCGGGGAGCTGTTTTTT.

The rearrangement joins TRBV5-4 to TRBJ2-4; TRBD2 aligns across 8 bases. Germline V gene sequence: CDR1 SGHNT, CDR2 YYREEE (reference sequence). Unmatched junction bases numbered 20, after V lost 4 bases and J lost 2 bases. This CDR3 region has 20 residues. This CDR3 reads CASSVLGGGARRATKNIQYF. DNA for the CDR3: TGTGCCAGCAGCGTGCTCGGGGGGGGCGCGCGGCGGGCTACCAAAAACATTCAGTACTTC.

This chain uses TRBV9 with TRBJ2-1; 9 nucleotides match TRBD2. The V and J ends lost 0 bases and 3 bases, in that order; junction bases with no gene match: 4. The CDR3 runs 16 residues. Germline CDR1 and CDR2: SGDLS and YYNGEE. The CDR3 spells CASSVEGGRVYNEQFF. Written as DNA, the CDR3 is TGTGCCAGCAGCGTAGAAGGCGGGAGGGTCTACAATGAGCAGTTCTTC.

The chain carries TRBV11-3 and TRBJ2-7, with TRBD2 matching over 10 bases. The V gene end was trimmed by 4 bases and the J gene end by 3 bases; junction bases not matched to a gene: 9. Germline values: CDR1 SGHNT, CDR2 YENEEA. This CDR3 has 16 amino acids. CDR3 region: CASSSDGGTSVYEQYF. The CDR3 DNA sequence: TGTGCCAGCAGCTCTGATGGTGGGACTAGCGTCTACGAGCAGTACTTC.

The rearrangement uses TRBV7-2 and TRBJ1-4; D call uncertain. The CDR3 runs to 14 residues. V was cut by 3 bases and J by 5 bases, with 10 bases left in between. Germline CDR1 SGHTA, CDR2 FQGNSA. Here the CDR3 DNA reads TGTGCCAGCAGCTTCAATACGGGGAATGAAAAACTGTTTTTT. Its translation is CASSFNTGNEKLFF.

This sequence joins TRBV7-9 and TRBJ2-1; D remains ambiguous. Trimming left V 5 bases short and J 9 bases short, with 17 bases between. Germline V gene sequence: CDR1 SEHNR, CDR2 FQNEAQ (reference sequence). The CDR3 totals 14 residues. The CDR3 sequence is CASSPKVRLGEQFF. DNA for the CDR3: TGTGCCAGCAGCCCCAAAGTTCGCCTGGGTGAGCAGTTCTTC.

The chain carries TRBV29-1 and TRBJ1-1, with no clear D. The CDR3 sequence is 14 residues long. Germline V gene lookup returns CDR1 SQVTM and CDR2 ANQGSEA. The germline V and J ends were trimmed by 7 bases and 0 bases, with 15 bases remaining between them. The CDR3 loop reads CSATPLQMNTEAFF. The CDR3 DNA reads TGCAGCGCCACCCCCCTACAGATGAACACTGAAGCTTTCTTT. Variable domain in full (rest from reference TRBV29-1 and TRBJ1-1): SAVISQKPSRDICQRGTSLTIQCQVDSQVTMMFWYRQQPGQSLTLIATANQGSEATYESGFVIDKFPISRPNLTFSTLTVSNMSPEDSSIYLCSATPLQMNTEAFFGQGTRLTVV.

CDR3 in DNA: TGTGCCAGCAGCATTGGAATGACTAGCGGGAGTCCAGATACGCAGTATTTT. Encoded protein: CASSIGMTSGSPDTQYF. J is TRBJ2-3 and V is TRBV11-3, with TRBD2 matching over 12 bases. The length of the CDR3 is 17 residues. Per germline, CDR1 SGHNT and CDR2 YENEEA. J gave up 4 bases and V 5 bases, and 10 bases lay outside the gene matches.

This clone has a single count. J is TRBJ1-1 and V is TRBV28; D is undetermined. The CDR3 contains 10 residues. The V and J ends lost 8 bases and 5 bases respectively, with 6 bases between them. The germline V gene encodes CDR1 MDHEN and CDR2 SYDVKM. CDR3 sequence: CASGGTEAFF. CDR3 DNA: TGTGCCAGCGGAGGTACTGAAGCTTTCTTT. The variable domain in full, with the rest retrieved from reference TRBV28 and TRBJ1-1, is DVKVTQSSRYLVKRTGEKVFLECVQDMDHENMFWYRQDPGLGLRLIYFSYDVKMKEKGDIPEGYSVSREKKERFSLILESASTNQTSMYLCASGGTEAFFGQGTRLTVV.

The chain carries TRBV4-1 and TRBJ2-3; 9 bases match TRBD1. The V and J ends lost 4 bases and 3 bases, in that order; junction bases with no gene match: 11. Germline V CDR1 and CDR2: MGHRA, YSYEKL. The CDR3 runs 17 residues. The CDR3 loop reads CASSPSLGQGWTDTQYF. CDR3 nucleotide sequence: TGCGCCAGCAGCCCTTCTTTGGGACAGGGATGGACAGATACGCAGTATTTT.

V is TRBV11-2 and J is TRBJ1-2, with D unresolved. Germline V CDR1 and CDR2: SGHAT, FQNNGV. V lost 4 bases and J lost 4, with 19 bases in between. The CDR3 loop spans 16 amino acids. CDR3 bases: TGTGCCAGCAGCTACTCCCGACTCACAGCGCGCTATGGCTACACCTTC. This encodes CASSYSRLTARYGYTF.

This clone has just one count. J is TRBJ1-1 and V is TRBV7-2; no clear D gene. Trimming pared 3 bases from V and 4 bases from J, leaving 9 bases between. The CDR3 runs to 13 residues. In germline, CDR1 is SGHTA, CDR2 FQGNSA. DNA for the CDR3: TGTGCCAGCAGCTTTCGGGGATTCACTGAAGCTTTCTTT. Encoded protein: CASSFRGFTEAFF.

The chain employs TRBV5-1 and TRBJ1-5; 9 nucleotides agree with TRBD1. V lost 4 bases, J lost 5 bases, and 4 bases stayed unmatched. The CDR3 loop spans 14 amino acids. Germline CDR1 and CDR2: SGHRS and YFSETQ. The CDR3 loop is CASSPGQGHQPQHF. The CDR3 nucleotides read TGCGCCAGCAGCCCGGGACAGGGCCATCAGCCCCAGCATTTT. Using reference TRBV5-1 and TRBJ1-5 for the parts outside the CDR3, the full variable domain is KAGVTQTPRYLIKTRGQQVTLSCSPISGHRSVSWYQQTPGQGLQFLFEYFSETQRNKGNFPGRFSGRQFSNSRSEMNVSTLELGDSALYLCASSPGQGHQPQHFGDGTRLSIL.

This clone has more than one count but fewer than ten. The genes are TRBV29-1 and TRBJ2-4, with a tentative D call TRBD1 (5 bases). V was cut by 1 base and J by 6 bases, with 19 bases left in between. CDR1 is SQVTM and CDR2 is ANQGSEA in the germline V gene. The CDR3 extends over 16 amino acids. The CDR3: CSVEVWGSGRSNIQYF. The CDR3, as DNA: TGCAGCGTTGAAGTATGGGGCTCAGGTAGATCAAACATTCAGTACTTC. The full variable domain, in which reference TRBV29-1 and TRBJ2-4 provide the parts outside the CDR3, is SAVISQKPSRDICQRGTSLTIQCQVDSQVTMMFWYRQQPGQSLTLIATANQGSEATYESGFVIDKFPISRPNLTFSTLTVSNMSPEDSSIYLCSVEVWGSGRSNIQYFGAGTRLSVL.

V is TRBV30 and J is TRBJ2-5, with 14 bases that match TRBD2. Looked up from germline, CDR1 is GTSNPN and CDR2 is SVGIG (reference sequence). The length of the CDR3 is 19 residues. V lost 2 bases and J lost 5; bases outside the gene matches: 16. The chain's CDR3 is CAWSFRTGTSGSFSETQYF. DNA for the CDR3: TGTGCCTGGAGTTTTCGGACCGGGACTAGCGGGAGTTTTAGTGAGACCCAGTACTTC.

This chain connects TRBV9 to TRBJ1-1, with unresolved D. V was pared by 4 bases and J by 0 bases, with 10 bases between. This CDR3 spans 14 amino acids. Looked up from germline, CDR1 is SGDLS and CDR2 is YYNGEE. CDR3 loop: CASSPQPLNTEAFF. The DNA of the CDR3 is TGTGCCAGCAGCCCACAGCCCTTGAACACTGAAGCTTTCTTT.

This chain connects TRBV4-1 to TRBJ2-1; 8 nucleotides align to TRBD1. The germline gives CDR1 MGHRA, CDR2 YSYEKL. This CDR3 is built from 15 residues. Losses at the gene ends were 5 bases for V and 5 bases for J; bases not matched to a gene: 8. The CDR3 DNA sequence: TGCGCCAGCAGCAGAAGGACAGGGACAAACAATGAGCAGTTCTTC. It yields the protein CASSRRTGTNNEQFF.

This clone was seen a handful of times. V and J are TRBV7-9 and TRBJ1-5; TRBD1 agrees at 7 bases. Per the germline V gene, CDR1 is SEHNR and CDR2 is FQNEAQ (reference sequence). The CDR3 extends over 15 amino acids. With V trimmed by 1 base and J by 6 bases, 6 bases remained unmatched. The chain's CDR3 is CASSLGGGAGQPQHF. Here the CDR3 DNA reads TGTGCCAGCAGCTTAGGAGGGGGCGCCGGTCAGCCCCAGCATTTT.

For this clone: This may be a read error, as it is one base from a much larger clone. V is TRBV6-6 and J is TRBJ1-5, with unresolved D. Trimming removed 4 bases at V and 0 bases at J, with 4 bases between. The CDR3 is 13 amino acids. Germline V gene sequence: CDR1 MNHNY, CDR2 SVGAGI (reference sequence). The CDR3 region has the DNA TGTGCCAGCAGTTCGCATAGCAATCAGCCCCAGCATTTT. This codes for CASSSHSNQPQHF.

The chain combines TRBV19 with TRBJ1-2; possibly TRBD1 for D (5 bases). V was clipped by 2 bases and J by 8 bases, with 6 bases between them. CDR1 and CDR2 (germline): LNHDA, SQIVND (reference sequence). There are 11 residues in the CDR3. CDR3 residues: CASSIQGGYTF. CDR3 nucleotides: TGTGCCAGTAGTATACAGGGCGGCTACACCTTC.

This sequence joins TRBV28 and TRBJ2-3; 8 bases fit TRBD1. CDR3 length: 15 residues. Unmatched junction bases numbered 10, after V lost 7 bases and J lost 4 bases. The germline V gene has CDR1 MDHEN and CDR2 SYDVKM. The CDR3 DNA follows: TGTGCCAGCACTGGACAGGGCGGCGGCGCAGATACGCAGTATTTT. Protein: CASTGQGGGADTQYF. The full variable domain, completed using reference TRBV28 and TRBJ2-3, is DVKVTQSSRYLVKRTGEKVFLECVQDMDHENMFWYRQDPGLGLRLIYFSYDVKMKEKGDIPEGYSVSREKKERFSLILESASTNQTSMYLCASTGQGGGADTQYFGPGTRLTVL.

This clone has more than one count but fewer than ten. The rearrangement uses TRBV6-1 and TRBJ1-2; tentatively, D is TRBD1 (5 bases). V was trimmed by 5 bases and J by 6 bases, leaving 13 bases between them. There are 13 residues in the CDR3. Germline V gene data show CDR1 as MNHNS and CDR2 as SASEGT. The CDR3 DNA reads TGTGCCAGCAGTCGAAGGGGAGGAGATGGCTACACCTTC. It codes for CASSRRGGDGYTF.

The rearrangement links TRBV15 to TRBJ2-3; D gene uncertain. The CDR3 runs 13 residues. Germline CDR1 LNHNV, CDR2 YYDKDF (reference sequence). Trimming cost V 2 bases and J 5 bases, with 8 bases left between them. CDR3 loop: CATSRSVLDTQYF. DNA of the CDR3: TGTGCCACCAGCAGATCGGTTTTAGATACGCAGTATTTT.

This chain links TRBV6-5 with TRBJ2-7, with 8 bases lining up with TRBD1. The germline V gene has CDR1 MNHEY and CDR2 SVGAGI. The junction had 7 bases not matched to a gene; V was cut back by 0 bases and J by 6 bases. This CDR3 has 15 amino acids. CDR3 amino acids: CASSYSPGGYGEQYF. The CDR3 nucleotides read TGTGCCAGCAGTTACTCTCCAGGGGGCTATGGCGAGCAGTACTTC.

The chain combines TRBV25-1 with TRBJ1-1; a possible D gene is TRBD1 (5 bases). This CDR3 is 15 amino acids long. Germline V gene lookup returns CDR1 MGHDK and CDR2 SYGVNS. The germline V and J ends were trimmed by 3 bases and 0 bases, with 11 bases remaining between them. The DNA of the CDR3 is TGTGCCAGCAGTGATCCCAGGGCGATGAACACTGAAGCTTTCTTT. It codes for CASSDPRAMNTEAFF.

The gene calls are TRBV6-5 and TRBJ1-2, with D perhaps matching TRBD1 (5 bases). The germline CDR1 and CDR2 sequences are MNHEY and SVGAGI. The CDR3 loop spans 15 amino acids. V shed 6 bases and J shed 2 bases, with 16 bases lying between them. In DNA, the CDR3 is TGTGCCAGCAGCCTTGGCGAGAGACAGAACTATGGCTACACCTTC. This gives the protein CASSLGERQNYGYTF.

This rearrangement joins TRBV28 to TRBJ2-6, with D tentatively TRBD1 (7 bases). The CDR3 totals 15 residues. The germline V gene has CDR1 MDHEN and CDR2 SYDVKM. Deletions cut 7 bases from V and 5 bases from J, with 15 bases between. The CDR3 bases are TGTGCCAGCACGGGGAGGACAGGAAGGGCCAACGTCCTGACTTTC. It codes for CASTGRTGRANVLTF.